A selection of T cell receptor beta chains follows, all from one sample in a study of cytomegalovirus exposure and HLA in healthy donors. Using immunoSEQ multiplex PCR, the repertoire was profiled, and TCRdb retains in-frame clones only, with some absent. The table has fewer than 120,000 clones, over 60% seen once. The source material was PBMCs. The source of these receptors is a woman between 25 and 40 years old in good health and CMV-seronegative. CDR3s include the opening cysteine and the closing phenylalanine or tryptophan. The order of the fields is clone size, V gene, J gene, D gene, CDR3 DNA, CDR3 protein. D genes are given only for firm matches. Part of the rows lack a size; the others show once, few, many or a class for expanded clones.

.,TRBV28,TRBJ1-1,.,TGTGCCAGCAGTTTAACAGGGTGGATGACTGAAGCTTTCTTT,CASSLTGWMTEAFF
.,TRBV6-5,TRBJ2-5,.,TGTGCCAGCAGTCAACTATCGGGTTTAGAGCCCCAGTACTTC,CASSQLSGLEPQYF
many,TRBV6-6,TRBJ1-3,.,TGTGCCAGCTCGGGGTCCCACTCTGGAAACACCATATATTTT,CASSGSHSGNTIYF
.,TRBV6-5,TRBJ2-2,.,TGTGCCAGCAGTTACGACAGGACCGGGGAGCTGTTTTTT,CASSYDRTGELFF
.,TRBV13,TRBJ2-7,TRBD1,TGTGCCAGCAGCTCAACCTGGACAGGGCGCGAGCAGTACTTC,CASSSTWTGREQYF
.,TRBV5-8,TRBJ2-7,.,TGTGCCAGCAGCTTACAGGGAGCCTACGAGCAGTACTTC,CASSLQGAYEQYF
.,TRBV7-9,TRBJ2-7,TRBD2,TGTGCCAGCAGCTCGGGCACTAGGGAGGGAGAGCAGTACTTC,CASSSGTREGEQYF
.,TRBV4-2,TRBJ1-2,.,TGTGCCAGCAGCCAAGACGAGGGCTATGGCTACACCTTC,CASSQDEGYGYTF
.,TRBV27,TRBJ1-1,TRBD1,TGTGCCAGCAGTTTATCGGACAGGTTAAGCACTGAAGCTTTCTTT,CASSLSDRLSTEAFF
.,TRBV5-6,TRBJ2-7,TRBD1,TGTGCCAGCAGCTTGTTGGACAGGCCATCCTACGAGCAGTACTTC,CASSLLDRPSYEQYF
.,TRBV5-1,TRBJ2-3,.,TGCGCCAGCAGCGCGGGACCCACAGATACGCAGTATTTT,CASSAGPTDTQYF
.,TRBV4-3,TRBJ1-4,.,TGCGCCAGCAGCCAACTTCCTACCGAAAAACTGTTTTTT,CASSQLPTEKLFF
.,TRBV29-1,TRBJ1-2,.,TGCAGCGTTGACACGGGAAACTATGGCTACACCTTC,CSVDTGNYGYTF
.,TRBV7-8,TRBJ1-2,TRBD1,TGTGCCAGCAGCTTCCGGGACAGATACTATGGCTACACCTTC,CASSFRDRYYGYTF
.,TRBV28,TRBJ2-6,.,TGTGCCAGCAGCCCTCCGGTGGCCAACGTCCTGACTTTC,CASSPPVANVLTF
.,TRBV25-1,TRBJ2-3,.,TGTGCCAGCAGTGAATGGGCAACAGGGCCCACAGATACGCAGTATTTT,CASSEWATGPTDTQYF
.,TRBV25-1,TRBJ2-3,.,TGTGCCAGCAGTGCCTATACAGCACCAGATACGCAGTATTTT,CASSAYTAPDTQYF
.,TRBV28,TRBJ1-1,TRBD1,TGTGCCAGCAGGCCGCGGGACAGATGGGTGACTGAAGCTTTCTTT,CASRPRDRWVTEAFF